The sequence of this TCR beta chain was determined in a study of blood T cell repertoires in COVID-19. Study context: Samples of COVID-19 (acute and convalescent) were obtained from the United States, Italy and Spain. PBMCs, B-cell-depleted T cells, or T cells provided the cDNA or gDNA that made up the material.

V lost 4 bases to trimming and J lost 5 bases, with 16 bases between them. The germline gives CDR1 SGHRS, CDR2 YFSETQ. The CDR3 is 15 amino acids. In the original analysis: Nucleated cell counts were estimated from reference gene primer amplification. Assay used: immunoSEQ multiplex PCR; TCRdb lists only in-frame clones, some missing. From that table come the V and J calls and clone size; the DNA was used to work out D and trimming. The sample has roughly 39,000 clones; around 95% are singletons. The sample taken for sequencing was peripheral blood. The chain carries TRBV5-1 and TRBJ2-1; no clear D. This clonotype originated in a human donor with active COVID-19. The donor label of this sample is uncertain. The CDR3 bases are TGCGCCAGCAGCCTTCAAACTGGGCGAGACAATGAGCAGTTCTTC. Translated, it gives CASSLQTGRDNEQFF.